This T cell receptor beta chain was retrieved from a study of blood T cell repertoires in COVID-19. About the research overall: Samples representing acute and convalescent COVID-19 were sourced from the United States, Italy and Spain. Sources were T cells, B-cell-depleted T cells, or PBMCs; the material itself was cDNA or gDNA.

Per the authors' pipeline: Quantification of nucleated cells was approximated via reference gene primer amplification. Libraries were prepared by immunoSEQ multiplex PCR; TCRdb keeps only in-frame clonotypes and omits some of them. V and J calls and clone size are those listed in that table; D and trimming were worked out from the DNA. The sample carries about 70,000 clones, approximately 78% recorded once. The junction had 13 bases not matched to a gene; V was cut back by 4 bases and J by 0 bases. CDR1 SGHNT and CDR2 YYREEE come from the germline V gene (reference sequence). CDR3 length: 19 residues.

The clonotype originates from a woman older than 75 with active or convalescent COVID-19. The sample taken for sequencing was peripheral blood. This chain links TRBV5-4 with TRBJ2-6; 7 positions match TRBD1. The chain's CDR3 is CASSEGAGTDYSGANVLTF. CDR3 nucleotides: TGTGCCAGCAGCGAAGGGGCCGGGACAGACTACTCTGGGGCCAACGTCCTGACTTTC. The variable domain in full, completed from reference TRBV5-4 and TRBJ2-6, reads ETGVTQSPTHLIKTRGQQVTLRCSSQSGHNTVSWYQQALGQGPQFIFQYYREEENGRGNFPPRFSGLQFPNYSSELNVNALELDDSALYLCASSEGAGTDYSGANVLTFGAGSRLTVL.